The entry below describes one T cell receptor (beta chain). Its antigen is not known. A read error may produce the germline difference seen at one junction end. This CDR3 spans 14 amino acids. In germline, CDR1 is MGHRA, CDR2 YSYEKL. The survey-level immunoSEQ assay was used. Produced via immunoSEQ multiplex PCR; TCRdb's table is partial and in-frame only. This table holds 15,000 to 20,000 clones, 80% found once. The rectum was sampled with one to two pinch biopsies at colonoscopy. The entry originates in a study of pediatric ulcerative colitis. Study-wide points: All ulcerative colitis patients, but no controls, carried a couple of rectal clonotypes. This repertoire reflects total lymphocytes rather than subpopulations like regulatory T cells. Rectal pinch biopsies may have included blood-derived T cells, especially in patients with overt colitis.

This clonotype originated in a boy aged 5-17 years who was a control in a study of pediatric ulcerative colitis. This chain uses TRBV4-1 with TRBJ2-5; 7 bases match TRBD2. The sequenced sample consisted of gut tissue. The CDR3 loop is CASSQGRAGEAQYF. CDR3 nucleotides: TGCGCCAGCAGCCAAGGTCGTGCGGGAGAGGCCCAGTACTTC.